The clone carrying this T cell receptor (beta chain) was seen a handful of times. This entry belongs to a study of blood T cell repertoires in COVID-19. As for the study in general: The United States, Italy and Spain supplied acute and convalescent COVID-19 samples.

As processed by the authors: Amplification with reference gene primers provided the estimates of nucleated cell counts. Using immunoSEQ multiplex PCR, the repertoire was profiled, and TCRdb retains in-frame clones only, with some absent. V, J and clone size are taken as reported in that table, and D and trimming were inferred from the DNA itself. The table includes about 200,000 clones, 80% to 85% detected once. The V gene's germline CDR1 is LNHDA and CDR2 SQIVND (reference sequence). The germline V and J ends were trimmed by 1 base and 0 bases, with 6 bases remaining between them. The CDR3 runs to 14 residues.

The chain joins TRBV19 to TRBJ1-2; D unresolved. This clonotype was sampled from a human donor in a cohort sampled during active COVID-19. The sample comprised peripheral blood. CDR3 loop: CASSIVRTNYGYTF. CDR3 sequence (DNA): TGTGCCAGTAGTATAGTGCGAACTAACTATGGCTACACCTTC.